This T cell receptor beta chain was recovered during a study of blood T cell repertoires in COVID-19. Study background: COVID-19 samples, acute and convalescent, were from the United States, Italy and Spain.

CDR1 KGHDR and CDR2 SFDVKD come from the germline V gene. The ends lost 3 bases at V and 10 bases at J; junction bases unmatched: 5. CDR3 size: 13 residues. In the study's own analysis: Estimation of nucleated cell counts relied on the amplification of reference gene primers. Clones were read by immunoSEQ multiplex PCR, and TCRdb kept only the in-frame ones, dropping some. Clone size and V and J calls were adopted from that table, with D and trimming inferred from the DNA. The sample yields about 59,000 clones, around four fifths seen once. The chain joins TRBV24-1 to TRBJ1-2, with 9 bases fitting TRBD1. The sequenced sample consisted of peripheral blood. This TCR derives from a man aged 80 or over with acute or convalescent COVID-19. CDR3 loop: CATSDRTGVPYTF. The DNA for the CDR3 is TGTGCCACCAGTGATAGGACAGGGGTTCCCTACACCTTC.